This T cell receptor (beta chain) was sequenced in a study of shared clonotypes between healthy human individuals. Notes on this clone: The antigen is not known.

Trimming removed 2 bases at V and 0 bases at J, with 14 bases between. CDR1 is GTSNPN and CDR2 is SVGIG in the germline V gene (reference sequence). This CDR3 comprises 17 residues. The material for each subset, its genomic DNA, was split evenly across several immunoSEQ plates. The repertoire was sequenced with immunoSEQ multiplex PCR; TCRdb's copy has only in-frame clones and lacks some. The repertoire has 1,400,000 or so clones, around 98.5% of them found once; the top ten carry around 0.38%. Overall study results and limits: A handful of donors held about 5% of naive CD4 clonotypes in common.

The donors were adults (healthy and HIV-negative) with no recent acute infections or vaccinations. Subsets obtained from CD4+ cells comprised CD45RA+ naive and CD45RA-negative memory cells. Material: naive CD4+ T cells sorted from blood. Described subset: CD45RA+ positively selected. V and J are TRBV30 and TRBJ2-6; D remains unclear. This clonotype was obtained from a man aged 25 to 40 in good health. The DNA of the CDR3 is TGTGCCTGGAGTAGCAGGCAGCAACCCTCTGGGGCCAACGTCCTGACTTTC. It is translated as CAWSSRQQPSGANVLTF.